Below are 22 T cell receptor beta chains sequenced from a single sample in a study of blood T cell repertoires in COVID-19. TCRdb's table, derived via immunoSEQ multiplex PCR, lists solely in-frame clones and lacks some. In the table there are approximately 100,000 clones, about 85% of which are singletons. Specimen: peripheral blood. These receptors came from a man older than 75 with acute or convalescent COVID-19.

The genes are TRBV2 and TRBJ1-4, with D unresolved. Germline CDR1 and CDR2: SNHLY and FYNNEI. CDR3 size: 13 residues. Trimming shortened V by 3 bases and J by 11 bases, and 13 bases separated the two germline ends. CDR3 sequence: CASSELPPGKLFF. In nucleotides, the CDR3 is TGTGCCAGCAGTGAGTTACCCCCGGGGAAACTGTTTTTT.

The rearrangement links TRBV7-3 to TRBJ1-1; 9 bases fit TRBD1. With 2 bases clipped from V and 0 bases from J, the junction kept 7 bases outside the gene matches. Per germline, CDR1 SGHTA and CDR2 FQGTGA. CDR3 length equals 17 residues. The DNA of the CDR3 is TGTGCCAGCAGCTTAGTTGTGGGACAGGGCATGAACACTGAAGCTTTCTTT. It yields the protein CASSLVVGQGMNTEAFF.

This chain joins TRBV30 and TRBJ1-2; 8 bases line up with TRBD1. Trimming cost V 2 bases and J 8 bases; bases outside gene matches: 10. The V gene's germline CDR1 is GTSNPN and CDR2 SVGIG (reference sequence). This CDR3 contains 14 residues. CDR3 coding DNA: TGTGCCTGGAGTCATGACAGGGGCATTGCGGGCTACACCTTC. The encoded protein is CAWSHDRGIAGYTF.

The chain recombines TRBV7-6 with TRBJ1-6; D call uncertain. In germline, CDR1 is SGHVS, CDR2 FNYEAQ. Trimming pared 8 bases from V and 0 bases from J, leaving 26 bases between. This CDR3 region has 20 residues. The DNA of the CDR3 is TGTGCCAGCCCCCCCTTCGTCGCAAATACCCCTAGCTCCTATAATTCACCCCTCCACTTT. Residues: CASPPFVANTPSSYNSPLHF.

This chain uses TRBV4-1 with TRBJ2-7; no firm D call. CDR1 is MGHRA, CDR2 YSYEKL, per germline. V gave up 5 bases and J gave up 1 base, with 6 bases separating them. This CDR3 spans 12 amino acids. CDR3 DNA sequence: TGCGCCAGCAGCTCAATGTCCTACGAGCAGTACTTC. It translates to CASSSMSYEQYF.

CDR3 bases: TGCAGCGTCGAGAGACCGACAGGTTCTGCCTACGAGCAGTACTTC. It encodes CSVERPTGSAYEQYF. This rearrangement joins TRBV29-1 to TRBJ2-7; possibly TRBD1 for D (6 bases). The CDR3 is 15 amino acids. With 6 bases removed from V and 2 bases from J, the gap between germline ends came to 20 bases. Germline V gene sequence: CDR1 SQVTM, CDR2 ANQGSEA.

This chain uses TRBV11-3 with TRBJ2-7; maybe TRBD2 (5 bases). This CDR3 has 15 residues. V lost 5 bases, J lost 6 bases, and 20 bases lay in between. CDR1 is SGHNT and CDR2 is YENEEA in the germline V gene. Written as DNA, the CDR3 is TGTGCCAGCAGCCCAAGCTCCGGGCCCCGGGGCGAGCAGTACTTC. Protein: CASSPSSGPRGEQYF.

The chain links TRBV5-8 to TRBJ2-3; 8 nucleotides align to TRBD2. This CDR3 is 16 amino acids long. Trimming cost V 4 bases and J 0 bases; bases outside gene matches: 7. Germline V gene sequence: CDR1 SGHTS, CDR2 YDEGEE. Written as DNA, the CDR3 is TGTGCCAGCAGCGCGCGACTAGCGCACAGCACAGATACGCAGTATTTT. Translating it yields CASSARLAHSTDTQYF. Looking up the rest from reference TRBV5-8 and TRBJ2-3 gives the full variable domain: EAGVTQSPTHLIKTRGQQATLRCSPISGHTSVYWYQQALGLGLQFLLWYDEGEERNRGNFPPRFSGRQFPNYSSELNVNALELEDSALYLCASSARLAHSTDTQYFGPGTRLTVL.

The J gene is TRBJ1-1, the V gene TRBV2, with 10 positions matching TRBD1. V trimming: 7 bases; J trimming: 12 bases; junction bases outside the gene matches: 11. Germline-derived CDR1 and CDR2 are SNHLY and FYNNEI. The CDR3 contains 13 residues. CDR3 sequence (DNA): TGTGCCAGCAATCGACAGGACAGGGGGACAACTTTCTTT. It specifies CASNRQDRGTTFF.

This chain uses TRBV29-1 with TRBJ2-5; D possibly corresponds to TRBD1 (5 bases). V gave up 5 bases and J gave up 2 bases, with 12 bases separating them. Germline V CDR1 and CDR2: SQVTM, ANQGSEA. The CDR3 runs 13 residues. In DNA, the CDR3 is TGCAGCGTTAAACCCGACAGACAAGAGACCCAGTACTTC. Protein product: CSVKPDRQETQYF. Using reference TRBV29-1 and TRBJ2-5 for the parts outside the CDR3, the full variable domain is SAVISQKPSRDICQRGTSLTIQCQVDSQVTMMFWYRQQPGQSLTLIATANQGSEATYESGFVIDKFPISRPNLTFSTLTVSNMSPEDSSIYLCSVKPDRQETQYFGPGTRLLVL.

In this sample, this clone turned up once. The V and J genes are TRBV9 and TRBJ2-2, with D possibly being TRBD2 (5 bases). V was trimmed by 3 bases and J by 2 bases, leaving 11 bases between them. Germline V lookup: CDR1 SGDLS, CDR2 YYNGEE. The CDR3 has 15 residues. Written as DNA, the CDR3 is TGTGCCAGCAGCGCGATGACTATAAACACCGGGGAGCTGTTTTTT. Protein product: CASSAMTINTGELFF.

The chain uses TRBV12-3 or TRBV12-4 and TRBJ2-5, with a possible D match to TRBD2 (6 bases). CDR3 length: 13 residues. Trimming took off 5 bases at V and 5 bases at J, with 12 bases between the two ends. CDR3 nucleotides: TGTGCCAGCAGTGCTAGCGAGGGGGAGACCCAGTACTTC. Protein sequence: CASSASEGETQYF.

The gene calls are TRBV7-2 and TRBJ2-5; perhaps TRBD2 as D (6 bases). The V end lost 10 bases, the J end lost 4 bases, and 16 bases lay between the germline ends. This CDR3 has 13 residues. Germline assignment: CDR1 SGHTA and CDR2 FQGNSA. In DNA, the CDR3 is TGTGCCACGGGGTCCCGGACTATAGAGACCCAGTACTTC. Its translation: CATGSRTIETQYF.

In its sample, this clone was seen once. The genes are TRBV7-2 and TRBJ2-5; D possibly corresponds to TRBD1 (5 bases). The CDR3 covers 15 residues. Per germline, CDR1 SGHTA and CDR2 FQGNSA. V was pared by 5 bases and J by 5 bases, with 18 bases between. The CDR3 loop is CASSPKRPGLETQYF. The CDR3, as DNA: TGTGCCAGCAGCCCCAAACGGCCAGGGCTGGAGACCCAGTACTTC.

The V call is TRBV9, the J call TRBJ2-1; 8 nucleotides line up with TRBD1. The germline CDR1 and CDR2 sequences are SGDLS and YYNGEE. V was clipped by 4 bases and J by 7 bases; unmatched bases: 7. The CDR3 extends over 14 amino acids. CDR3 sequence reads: CASSSRTGFNEQFF. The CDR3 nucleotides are TGTGCCAGCAGCTCACGGACAGGGTTTAATGAGCAGTTCTTC.

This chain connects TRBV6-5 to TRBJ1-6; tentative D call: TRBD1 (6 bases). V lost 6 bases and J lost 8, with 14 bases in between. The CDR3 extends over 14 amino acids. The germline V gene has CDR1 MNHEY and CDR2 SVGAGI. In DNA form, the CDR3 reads TGTGCCAGCAGCCAGAGGCACAGGGATTCACCCCTCCACTTT. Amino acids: CASSQRHRDSPLHF.

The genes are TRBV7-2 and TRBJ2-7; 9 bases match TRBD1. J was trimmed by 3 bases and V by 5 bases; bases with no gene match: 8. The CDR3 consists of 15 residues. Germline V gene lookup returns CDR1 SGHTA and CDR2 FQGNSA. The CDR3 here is CASSVRQGGIYEQYF. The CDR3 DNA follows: TGTGCCAGCAGCGTAAGACAGGGGGGAATCTACGAGCAGTACTTC.

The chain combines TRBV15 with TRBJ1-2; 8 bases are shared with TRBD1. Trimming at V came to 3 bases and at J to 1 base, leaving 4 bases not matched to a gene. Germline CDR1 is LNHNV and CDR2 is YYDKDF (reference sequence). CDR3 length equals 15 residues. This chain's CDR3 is CATSRLTGDNYGYTF. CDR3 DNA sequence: TGTGCCACCAGCAGGTTGACAGGGGATAACTATGGCTACACCTTC.

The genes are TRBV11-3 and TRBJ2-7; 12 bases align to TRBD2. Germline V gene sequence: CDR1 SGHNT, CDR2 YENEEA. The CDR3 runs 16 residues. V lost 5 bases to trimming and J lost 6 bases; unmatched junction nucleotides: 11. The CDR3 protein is CASSIRRLAGVVEQYF. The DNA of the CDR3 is TGTGCCAGCAGCATTCGAAGACTAGCGGGAGTAGTCGAGCAGTACTTC.

CDR3 coding DNA: TGTGCCACCAGTGACCAGGGACAGGGTAATGTAGAGACCCAGTACTTC. Encoded protein: CATSDQGQGNVETQYF. The chain joins TRBV24-1 to TRBJ2-5, with TRBD1 identical over 9 bases. This CDR3 is 16 amino acids long. Germline V gives CDR1 KGHDR, CDR2 SFDVKD. The V segment lost 4 bases and the J segment 4 bases; nucleotides outside the gene matches: 9.

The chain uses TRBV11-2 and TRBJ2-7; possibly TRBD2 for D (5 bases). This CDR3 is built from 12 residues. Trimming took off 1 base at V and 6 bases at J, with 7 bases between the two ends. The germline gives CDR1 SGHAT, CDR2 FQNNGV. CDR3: CASSLVSGEQYF. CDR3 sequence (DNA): TGTGCCAGCAGCTTAGTAAGCGGCGAGCAGTACTTC.

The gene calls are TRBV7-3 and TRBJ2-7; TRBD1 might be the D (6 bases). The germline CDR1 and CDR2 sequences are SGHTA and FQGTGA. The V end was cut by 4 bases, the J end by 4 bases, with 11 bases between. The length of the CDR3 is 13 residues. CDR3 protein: CASSSETGYEQYF. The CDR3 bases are TGTGCCAGCAGCTCAGAGACAGGTTACGAGCAGTACTTC.